What follows is one T cell receptor beta chain and its context. In the original workflow: Reference gene primer amplification gave nucleated cell count estimates. TCRdb's table, derived via immunoSEQ multiplex PCR, lists solely in-frame clones and lacks some. Clone size and the V and J calls come from that table; the DNA yielded D and trimming. This table has around 320,000 clones, approximately 86% appearing once. The CDR3 loop spans 17 amino acids. Between the trimmed V and J ends, which lost 1 base and 3 bases, there was a span of 20 bases. Germline lookup yields CDR1 SGHRS and CDR2 YFSETQ. This sample is drawn from a study of blood T cell repertoires in COVID-19. At the level of the study: T cells, B-cell-depleted T cells, or PBMCs provided the cDNA or gDNA that served as material.

The material sequenced was peripheral blood. The source is a man in his late teens or twenties with active or convalescent COVID-19. The chain links TRBV5-1 to TRBJ2-7; TRBD2 is a possible D gene (6 bases). CDR3 bases: TGCGCCAGCAGCTTGTTGTCGCGGGGCTTTGAGGTCTACGAGCAGTACTTC. Translated: CASSLLSRGFEVYEQYF.